Presented here are 7 T cell receptor beta chains from one specimen sequenced in a study of tumor-infiltrating lymphocytes in oesophageal squamous cell carcinoma (dated by TCRdb to between 2015 and 2016). Libraries were prepared through PCR. Reads for this sample came from an Illumina HiSeq 2000. TCRdb reprocessed the public reads (quality trimming at Q25 with fastp, clone calling with MiXCR) and kept in-frame beta chains. Identical CDR3 protein sequences are pooled into one entry, listed with their most common genes and DNA. Recorded for this sample are more than 3,000 distinct CDR3 sequences; approximately 19% of them occurred a single time. About 50% of the sample is held by the ten biggest clonotypes. Sample: normal esophageal tissue next to the tumor. The receptors shown here come from a male donor with esophageal squamous cell carcinoma.

In this sample, this clonotype turned up many times. A much larger clone lies a single base off, so this may be a read error. Written as DNA, the CDR3 is TGTGCCAGCAGCTCCCGGGACAGGGAATACAATGAGCAGTACTTC. Its translation is CASSSRDREYNEQYF. The chain has TRBV7-9 and TRBJ2-7; 9 nucleotides match TRBD1. The germline V gene encodes CDR1 SEHNR and CDR2 FQNEAQ (reference sequence). With V trimmed by 4 bases and J by 7 bases, 11 bases remained unmatched. The CDR3 covers 15 residues.

The chain joins TRBV7-6 to TRBJ2-5, with D perhaps assigned TRBD1 or TRBD2 (6 bases each). The J call is in doubt because the DNA end fits TRBJ2-7 better. There are 15 residues in the CDR3. Germline CDR1 is SGHVS and CDR2 is FNYEAQ. The CDR3 DNA sequence: TGTGCCAGCAGCTTAGGGGGGGCCGGGGTTGGCGAGCAGTACTTC. It encodes CASSLGGAGVGEQYF.

Note on this clonotype: It is likely a read error, because the conserved phenylalanine at the end of the CDR3 is missing. It is unclear where the CDR3 begins or ends on the DNA, so no DNA is shown, and the CDR3 is as TCRdb lists it. The CDR3 sequence: CASRPRLA. This rearrangement joins TRBV6-2 or TRBV6-3 to TRBJ2-6; the table's TRBD2 call for D was not verified on the DNA. The CDR3 contains 8 residues when both ends are counted. The germline V gene encodes CDR1 MNHEY and CDR2 SVGEGT.

This clonotype was picked up a small number of times. A read error may be the cause here, since a much bigger clone is one base away. This sequence joins TRBV6-5 and TRBJ2-7, with 10 nucleotides matching TRBD1. This CDR3 region has 17 residues. After removal of 0 bases from V and 7 bases from J, the junction contained 12 bases not matched to a gene. Per germline, CDR1 MNHEY and CDR2 SVGAGI. CDR3 coding DNA: TGTGCCAGCAGTTACTCACCGGGACAGGGGATATACAATGAGCAGTACTTC. Translating it yields CASSYSPGQGIYNEQYF.

This clonotype was counted at least ten times. The gene calls are TRBV19 and TRBJ2-1; a possible D gene is TRBD1 (5 bases). The V gene lost 2 bases and the J gene lost 7 bases, with 15 bases spanning the gap. Germline-derived CDR1 and CDR2 are LNHDA and SQIVND (reference sequence). The CDR3 is 15 amino acids. The CDR3 here is CASSIMGQGENEQFF. The DNA for the CDR3 is TGTGCCAGTAGTATAATGGGCCAGGGTGAGAATGAGCAGTTCTTC.

This clonotype was detected many times. A much bigger clone sits one base away, suggesting this may be a read error. V is TRBV7-3 and J is TRBJ2-7, with D possibly being TRBD2 (6 bases). The germline V gene has CDR1 SGHTA and CDR2 FQGTGA. The CDR3 runs 14 residues. Deletions cut 2 bases from V and 7 bases from J, with 15 bases between. The CDR3 bases are TGTGCCAGCAGCTTATCAGGCGGGGTGGGTGAGCAGTACTTC. It specifies CASSLSGGVGEQYF.

Judged by abundance, this clonotype is medium-sized. An end of the junction differs from the germline gene, which may be a read error. The V call is TRBV7-2, the J call TRBJ2-7; no definite D call. The CDR3 extends over 15 amino acids. Germline assignment: CDR1 SGHTA and CDR2 FQGNSA. The CDR3 reads CASSLEPQPRSPLHF. Here the CDR3 DNA reads TGTGCCAGCAGCTTAGAGCCCCAGCCCCGGTCACCCCTCCACTTC.